Below, one T cell receptor (beta chain) is given with its context. The antigen is not known. This record comes from a study of OX40 agonist ivuxolimab in advanced cancers. Study-level information: Patients with prior anti-PD-1, anti-PD-L1 or anti-CTLA-4 therapy were eligible; 35% to 45% had some. Findings of the study overall: On average, CD8+ T cells showed a greater number of expanded clones than CD4+. The antigens recognized by the expanded peripheral T cells, that is their antigen specificity, were not determined.

Profiled with immunoSEQ multiplex PCR; TCRdb holds only in-frame clones, not every one. The profile shows about 80,000 clones, approximately 90% of them singletons. Germline V gene data show CDR1 as MNHEY and CDR2 as SMNVEV (reference sequence). The CDR3 contains 15 residues. V shed 5 bases and J shed 5 bases, with 18 bases lying between them. The TCR sequence derives from an adult with an advanced solid tumor such as melanoma, head and neck, liver or kidney cancer. The chain couples TRBV27 to TRBJ1-1; no reliable D call. This specimen was CD4+ or CD8+ T cells sorted from blood, taken in a trial of the OX40 agonist ivuxolimab. CDR3 protein: CASSRTDLGSTEAFF. The CDR3 DNA reads as TGTGCCAGCAGTCGAACCGACCTCGGGAGTACTGAAGCTTTCTTT.